This TCR beta chain derives from a study of cytomegalovirus exposure and HLA in healthy donors. Study summary: The 90 to 150 validation repertoires, a later analysis reported, used the same platform as the approximately 730 repertoires from the first cohort. Study-level findings and limits: Cytomegalovirus-associated status was assigned to 150 to 200 TCR beta chains.

Produced via immunoSEQ multiplex PCR; TCRdb's table is partial and in-frame only. Among roughly 270,000 clones listed, 88% were seen once. A word on this clone: No antigen is known for it.

The CDR3 consists of 14 residues. Germline V gives CDR1 SGHRS, CDR2 YFSETQ. The germline V and J ends were trimmed by 5 bases and 7 bases, with 13 bases remaining between them. The TCR comes from a woman aged 18 to 35 in good health and CMV-seronegative. V is TRBV5-1 and J is TRBJ1-6; perhaps TRBD1 as D (6 bases). Sequencing input: PBMCs. This CDR3 reads CASSPDRRNSPLHF. The CDR3 DNA reads as TGCGCCAGCAGTCCCGACAGGAGGAATTCACCCCTCCACTTT.